Shown below are 17 T cell receptor beta chains from a single sample sequenced in a study of shared clonotypes between healthy human individuals. Sequencing used immunoSEQ multiplex PCR; TCRdb keeps in-frame clones, though not all of them. The top ten hold more than 0.1% of the sample, which has under 2,500,000 clones, around 95% seen once. The sample was naive CD4+ T cells sorted from blood. Sample subset: CD45RA+ positively selected. These receptors originate from a man aged 18 to 30 in good health.

In DNA form, the CDR3 reads TGTGCTAGTGTCGCCGCAGGGGGGAGCTATGGCTACACCTTC. Translation gives CASVAAGGSYGYTF. The J gene is TRBJ1-2, the V gene TRBV12-5; 7 nucleotides match TRBD1. Per the germline V gene, CDR1 is LGHNT and CDR2 is FRNRAP. The CDR3 length is 14 residues. After removal of 7 bases from V and 4 bases from J, the junction contained 9 bases not matched to a gene.

This rearrangement joins TRBV6-5 to TRBJ2-1; D ambiguous. Deletions cut 6 bases from V and 7 bases from J, with 7 bases between. Germline V gene lookup returns CDR1 MNHEY and CDR2 SVGAGI. The CDR3 runs 11 residues. CDR3 DNA: TGTGCCAGCAGGAACCGGAATGAGCAGTTCTTC. It specifies CASRNRNEQFF.

The chain combines TRBV27 with TRBJ1-3; perhaps TRBD1 as D (5 bases). V lost 3 bases and J 0 bases, leaving 9 bases between the germline ends. This CDR3 comprises 15 residues. Germline V gene sequence: CDR1 MNHEY, CDR2 SMNVEV (reference sequence). CDR3 nucleotide sequence: TGTGCCAGCAGTTTGACTAGGGGCTCTGGAAACACCATATATTTT. It yields the protein CASSLTRGSGNTIYF.

This rearrangement joins TRBV7-2 to TRBJ1-6; tentatively, D is TRBD1 (5 bases). V lost 1 base and J lost 10, with 14 bases in between. Germline V CDR1 and CDR2: SGHTA, FQGNSA. The CDR3 extends over 15 amino acids. The CDR3 sequence: CASSLGRGDRSPLHF. In nucleotides, the CDR3 is TGTGCCAGCAGCTTAGGACGGGGGGATCGATCACCCCTCCACTTT.

The V and J genes are TRBV27 and TRBJ1-3, with D maybe TRBD1 (6 bases). Trimming left V 3 bases short and J 2 bases short, with 14 bases between. Germline-derived CDR1 and CDR2 are MNHEY and SMNVEV (reference sequence). The CDR3 spans 16 residues. The CDR3 region is CASSFGPGDPGNTIYF. The CDR3 region has the DNA TGTGCCAGCAGTTTCGGCCCAGGGGACCCTGGAAACACCATATATTTT.

This clone has a handful of counts. The chain links TRBV6-6 to TRBJ2-7; a weak D match, TRBD1 (5 bases). CDR1 is MNHNY and CDR2 is SVGAGI in the germline V gene (reference sequence). The CDR3 consists of 15 residues. The ends were cut back, 2 bases at V and 4 bases at J, with 15 bases in the middle. The CDR3 loop is CASSYVQGVSYEQYF. The DNA of the CDR3 is TGTGCCAGCAGTTACGTGCAGGGCGTATCGTACGAGCAGTACTTC.

This clone was seen more than once but under ten times. Other DNA sequences of this sample code for an identical CDR3. The gene calls are TRBV5-1 and TRBJ1-2; D gene ambiguous. V was pared by 0 bases and J by 4 bases, with 4 bases between. The CDR3 loop spans 12 amino acids. In germline, CDR1 is SGHRS, CDR2 YFSETQ. This chain's CDR3 is CASSLDRYGYTF. The CDR3 nucleotides are TGCGCCAGCAGCTTGGACCGCTATGGCTACACCTTC. The entire variable domain, with the rest obtained from reference TRBV5-1 and TRBJ1-2, is as follows: KAGVTQTPRYLIKTRGQQVTLSCSPISGHRSVSWYQQTPGQGLQFLFEYFSETQRNKGNFPGRFSGRQFSNSRSEMNVSTLELGDSALYLCASSLDRYGYTFGSGTRLTVV.

As for this clone: Other DNA sequences of this sample code for an identical CDR3. The chain recombines TRBV18 with TRBJ1-5; D is unresolved. Germline V gives CDR1 KGHSH, CDR2 LQKENI. With 3 bases removed from V and 5 bases from J, the gap between germline ends came to 8 bases. This CDR3 spans 13 amino acids. The CDR3 is CASSPGRDQPQHF. In DNA form, the CDR3 reads TGTGCCAGCTCACCGGGAAGGGATCAGCCCCAGCATTTT.

The rearrangement links TRBV4-1 to TRBJ1-1, with a possible D match to TRBD1 (6 bases). This CDR3 has 14 residues. The V and J ends lost 2 bases and 2 bases respectively, with 9 bases between them. Germline CDR1 reads MGHRA; CDR2 reads YSYEKL. In nucleotides, the CDR3 is TGCGCCAGCAGCCAAAGGGGGGCAAACACTGAAGCTTTCTTT. It yields the protein CASSQRGANTEAFF.

This sequence joins TRBV2 and TRBJ2-1; 8 bases are shared with TRBD2. The germline gives CDR1 SNHLY, CDR2 FYNNEI. The CDR3 is made up of 14 amino acids. J gave up 9 bases and V 3 bases, and 7 bases lay outside the gene matches. This CDR3 reads CASSESGSAGEQFF. The CDR3 DNA is TGTGCCAGCAGTGAGAGCGGGAGCGCTGGTGAGCAGTTCTTC. Full variable domain (remainder filled in from reference TRBV2 and TRBJ2-1): EPEVTQTPSHQVTQMGQEVILRCVPISNHLYFYWYRQILGQKVEFLVSFYNNEISEKSEIFDDQFSVERPDGSNFTLKIRSTKLEDSAMYFCASSESGSAGEQFFGPGTRLTVL.

The chain is built from TRBV10-1 and TRBJ2-3; 9 positions agree with TRBD1. CDR3 length: 13 residues. CDR1 is WNHNN and CDR2 is SYGVQD in the germline V gene (reference sequence). Unmatched junction bases numbered 4, after V lost 11 bases and J lost 1 base. The CDR3 DNA sequence: TGCGCCGGGAACAGGGGGCGCACAGATACGCAGTATTTT. Encoded protein: CAGNRGRTDTQYF.

This rearrangement joins TRBV5-5 to TRBJ2-5; TRBD2 matches at 9 bases. CDR1 is SGHKS, CDR2 YYEKEE, per germline (reference sequence). J was trimmed by 1 base and V by 0 bases; bases with no gene match: 4. CDR3 size: 16 residues. For the CDR3, the DNA is TGTGCCAGCAGCTTGGGGAAGGGACTAGCCCAAGAGACCCAGTACTTC. It yields the protein CASSLGKGLAQETQYF.

In DNA form, the CDR3 reads TGCGCCAGCAGCCCCTCCCGTGGGGGCGAGACTGAAGCTTTCTTT. Translated: CASSPSRGGETEAFF. This chain links TRBV4-1 with TRBJ1-1; possibly TRBD1 for D (6 bases). The V end lost 4 bases, the J end lost 5 bases, and 17 bases lay between the germline ends. This CDR3 contains 15 residues. Germline V gene sequence: CDR1 MGHRA, CDR2 YSYEKL.

V usage is TRBV2 and J usage is TRBJ2-5, with D perhaps given as TRBD1 or TRBD2 (5 bases each). Germline loops: CDR1 SNHLY, CDR2 FYNNEI. V was trimmed by 7 bases and J by 3 bases, leaving 12 bases between them. The CDR3 consists of 13 residues. CDR3 sequence reads: CASNEGYEETQYF. CDR3 nucleotides: TGTGCCAGCAACGAGGGGTACGAAGAGACCCAGTACTTC.

A few counts support this clone. V gene TRBV9 combines with J gene TRBJ1-2; 8 positions agree with TRBD1. J was trimmed by 7 bases and V by 3 bases; bases with no gene match: 5. This CDR3 is 13 amino acids long. Germline-derived CDR1 and CDR2 are SGDLS and YYNGEE. Here the CDR3 DNA reads TGTGCCAGCAGCGCGACAGGGGCCTTTGGCTACACCTTC. Amino acid sequence: CASSATGAFGYTF.

A remark on this clone: The sample holds other DNA sequences that translate to the same CDR3. This rearrangement joins TRBV7-8 to TRBJ1-5, with no clear D. The germline V gene encodes CDR1 SGHVS and CDR2 FQNEAQ. This CDR3 contains 13 residues. V was clipped by 2 bases and J by 3 bases, with 5 bases between them. CDR3 in amino acids: CASSLSLNQPQHF. The CDR3 DNA reads TGTGCCAGCAGCTTAAGCCTCAATCAGCCCCAGCATTTT.

This chain joins TRBV28 and TRBJ2-3; possibly TRBD1 for D (5 bases). CDR1 and CDR2 from the germline V gene are MDHEN and SYDVKM. The CDR3 sequence is 17 residues long. V was clipped by 2 bases and J by 2 bases, with 17 bases between them. CDR3 coding DNA: TGTGCCAGCAGTTTAAGGGCAGTCAGGGCTCCCACAGATACGCAGTATTTT. Amino acids: CASSLRAVRAPTDTQYF.